These T cell receptor beta chains were read from a single sample in a study of T cell responses to AZD1222 COVID-19 vaccine. TCRdb's table, derived via immunoSEQ multiplex PCR, lists solely in-frame clones and lacks some. This sample has some 250,000 clones; 90% to 95% occur once, and the top ten carry 0.5% to 0.65%. Sequenced material: peripheral blood, taken 28 days after the second AZD1222 dose. The receptor set was obtained from an adult who received the AZD1222 COVID-19 vaccine. The CDR3 runs from the conserved cysteine through the conserved F or W. The order of the fields is D gene, V gene, clone size, J gene, CDR3 DNA, CDR3 protein. A D gene is named only where the DNA matches it firmly. The size field is filled for only some rows; it gives once, few, many or a size class.

NA	TRBV21-1	NA	TRBJ1-1	TGTGCCAGCAGTTTTGACCCCGGACGGAATACACCCTCTGAAGCTTTCTTT	CASSFDPGRNTPSEAFF
TRBD1	TRBV18	NA	TRBJ2-2	TGTGCCAGCTCACCCTCCGACAGGGTGGGAACCGGGGAGCTGTTTTTT	CASSPSDRVGTGELFF
TRBD1	TRBV6-5	NA	TRBJ1-2	TGTGCCAGCAGACGACAGGGTGGATTCGGCTACACCTTC	CASRRQGGFGYTF
TRBD2	TRBV4-1	NA	TRBJ2-1	TGCGCCAGCAGACAAGCCCCGGGAGGCGTTTACAATGAGCAGTTCTTC	CASRQAPGGVYNEQFF
NA	TRBV6-5	NA	TRBJ2-1	TGTGCCAGCAGTTACTCTCAGGGGGGCGAGCAGTTCTTC	CASSYSQGGEQFF
TRBD1	TRBV6-5	NA	TRBJ1-5	TGTGCCAGTCAACAGGGGGCTAATAGCAATCAGCCCCAGCATTTT	CASQQGANSNQPQHF
NA	TRBV19	NA	TRBJ2-1	TGTGCCAGTAGTATAGACCCGAGCTCCTACAATGAGCAGTTCTTC	CASSIDPSSYNEQFF
NA	TRBV15	NA	TRBJ1-5	TGTGCCACCTCAAGGCAGGGGAGGAATCAGCCCCAGCATTTT	CATSRQGRNQPQHF
TRBD2	TRBV5-1	once	TRBJ2-1	TGCGCCAGCAGAGAGAACGGGAGGGCCTTTGGTGAGCAGTTCTTC	CASRENGRAFGEQFF
TRBD2	TRBV4-1	NA	TRBJ2-3	TGCGCCAGCAGCCAAGATGCGACTAGCGGCCATCTTACAGATACGCAGTATTTT	CASSQDATSGHLTDTQYF
NA	TRBV4-1	once	TRBJ2-7	TGCGCCAGCAGCCAAGGTTTACTGGCCTACGAGCAGTACTTC	CASSQGLLAYEQYF
NA	TRBV2	NA	TRBJ1-1	TGTGCCACCTTCCGGGGCAGGGAGAACACTGAAGCTTTCTTT	CATFRGRENTEAFF
NA	TRBV7-8	NA	TRBJ2-5	TGTGCCAGCACCACAACCAGACAGACTCGCTACCAAGAGACCCAGTACTTC	CASTTTRQTRYQETQYF
TRBD1	TRBV5-6	NA	TRBJ2-4	TGTGCCAGCAGCTTTCTGACAGGGCGTGGCATTCAGTACTTC	CASSFLTGRGIQYF
NA	TRBV5-6	NA	TRBJ1-1	TGTGCCAGCAGCTTGGTCCGTACTACTGTTGACACTGGAGCTTTCTTT	CASSLVRTTVDTGAFF
TRBD1	TRBV28	few	TRBJ1-2	TGTGCCACCCACAGGGGGGACTATGGCTACACCTTC	CATHRGDYGYTF
TRBD1	TRBV9	NA	TRBJ1-6	TGTGCCAGCGGGGGGACAGGGGTTAATTCACCCCTCCACTTT	CASGGTGVNSPLHF
NA	TRBV28	NA	TRBJ1-6	TGTGCCAGCAGTTTACAGTATAATTCACCCCTCCACTTT	CASSLQYNSPLHF
NA	TRBV27	NA	TRBJ2-1	TGTGCCAGCAAGGCAAGGGGCTACAATGAGCAGTTCTTC	CASKARGYNEQFF
NA	TRBV28	NA	TRBJ1-6	TGTGCCAGCAGTTTGAACGCCGGGTTAACACCCCTCCACTTT	CASSLNAGLTPLHF
NA	TRBV11-2	NA	TRBJ1-4	TGTGCCAGCAGCTCAGAAGAGACATTCTACCATGAAAAACTGTTTTTT	CASSSEETFYHEKLFF
TRBD2	TRBV6-2/TRBV6-3	NA	TRBJ2-3	TGTGCCAGCAGTTACGAAGCGGGGGTTTCTCTTACAGATACGCAGTATTTT	CASSYEAGVSLTDTQYF
NA	TRBV4-1	NA	TRBJ2-1	TGCGCCAGCAGCCGTACGGCTAGCGCATACAATGAGCAGTTCTTC	CASSRTASAYNEQFF
TRBD2	TRBV28	NA	TRBJ2-5	TGTGCCAGCAGTTCCGGACTAGCGAGAGAGACCCAGTACTTC	CASSSGLARETQYF
TRBD1	TRBV4-1	NA	TRBJ2-7	TGCGCCAGCAGCCCACCTTCCGGCGGCAGGGGGTCGTCCTACGAGCAGTACTTC	CASSPPSGGRGSSYEQYF
TRBD2	TRBV5-1	NA	TRBJ2-1	TGCGCCAGCAGCTTGGCAGTAGCGGGAGTGGCATTTAATGAGCAGTTCTTC	CASSLAVAGVAFNEQFF
NA	TRBV3-1/TRBV3-2	NA	TRBJ2-5	TGTGCCAGCAGCCAAGAAGTTTTTGGGACCCAGTACTTC	CASSQEVFGTQYF
TRBD2	TRBV14	NA	TRBJ2-1	TGTGCCAGCAGCCAAGATCTGCCGGGACTAGCGGGAGGCCCCCATGGTGAGCAGTTCTTC	CASSQDLPGLAGGPHGEQFF
TRBD1	TRBV14	NA	TRBJ2-5	TGTGCCAGCAGCCCCCACCGGGACAGAAGGGAGACCCAGTACTTC	CASSPHRDRRETQYF
NA	TRBV4-1	NA	TRBJ1-6	TGCGCCAGCAGCCAAGTTATTGGCCAAAGGAATTCACCCCTCCACTTT	CASSQVIGQRNSPLHF
NA	TRBV3-1/TRBV3-2	few	TRBJ2-7	TGTGCCAGCAGCCAAGTTGGACTCGAGCAGTACTTC	CASSQVGLEQYF
NA	TRBV28	NA	TRBJ1-1	TGTGCCAGCAGTACCCAGCTCCAGGGAGCTTTCTTT	CASSTQLQGAFF
NA	TRBV4-1	NA	TRBJ1-4	TGCGCCAGCAGCTCGCGGGCAACTAATGAAAAACTGTTTTTT	CASSSRATNEKLFF
TRBD1	TRBV7-6	NA	TRBJ1-1	TGTGCCAGCAGCGACAGGGGAGACACTGAAGCTTTCTTT	CASSDRGDTEAFF
NA	TRBV19	NA	TRBJ1-2	TGTGCCAGTAGTATAGCGCCCAGTCGCAACCGGAACTATGGCTACACCTTC	CASSIAPSRNRNYGYTF
TRBD1	TRBV19	NA	TRBJ1-1	TGTGCCAGTATCCGACAGGGGGCCGCTGAAGCTTTCTTT	CASIRQGAAEAFF
TRBD1	TRBV6-5	once	TRBJ1-1	TGTGCCAGCAGCTTTGACAGGGAGTGGAGCACTGAAGCTTTCTTT	CASSFDREWSTEAFF
NA	TRBV6-1	NA	TRBJ1-5	TGTGCCAGCAGTGCCGCGTGGGATAGGGGCAATCAGCCCCAGCATTTT	CASSAAWDRGNQPQHF
TRBD1	TRBV6-5	NA	TRBJ1-5	TGTGCCAGCAGTTTGGACAGGGGCTCTAATCAGCCCCAGCATTTT	CASSLDRGSNQPQHF
TRBD2	TRBV7-9	once	TRBJ2-1	TGTGCCAGCAGCTCCCTAGCGGGGGCCCCCAATGAGCAGTTCTTC	CASSSLAGAPNEQFF
NA	TRBV10-3	NA	TRBJ1-6	TGTGCCATCAGTGAGTCGAACTTGGGTCGAAATAATTCACCCCTCCACTTT	CAISESNLGRNNSPLHF
NA	TRBV7-2	once	TRBJ2-7	TGTGCCAGCAGCTTAAAAAACGGTAACTACGAGCAGTACTTC	CASSLKNGNYEQYF
NA	TRBV28	NA	TRBJ1-2	TGTGCCAGCAGTTTAAGGCGGGATGGCTACACCTTC	CASSLRRDGYTF
NA	TRBV6-5	NA	TRBJ1-1	TGTGCCAGCATCCCCAACTTTATTATAACTGAAGCTTTCTTT	CASIPNFIITEAFF
NA	TRBV27	NA	TRBJ1-1	TGTGCCAGCAGTTTAGGCGGGTGGAACACTGAAGCTTTCTTT	CASSLGGWNTEAFF